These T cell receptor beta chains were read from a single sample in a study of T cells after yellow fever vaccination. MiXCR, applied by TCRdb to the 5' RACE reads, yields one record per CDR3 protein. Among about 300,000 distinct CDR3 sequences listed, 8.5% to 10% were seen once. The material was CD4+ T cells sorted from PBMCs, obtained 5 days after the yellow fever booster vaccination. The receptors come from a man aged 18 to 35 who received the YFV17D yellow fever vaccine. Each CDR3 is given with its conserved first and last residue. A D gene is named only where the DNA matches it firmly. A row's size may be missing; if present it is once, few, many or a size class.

CDR3 protein: CASSLGVIGDTEAFF
CDR3 DNA: TGCGCCAGCAGCTTGGGTGTGATCGGGGACACTGAAGCTTTCTTT
D gene: -
clone size: -
V gene: TRBV5-1
J gene: TRBJ1-1

CDR3 protein: CASSLTLAGTNEQFF
CDR3 DNA: TGCGCCAGCAGCTTGACACTAGCGGGGACGAATGAGCAGTTCTTC
D gene: TRBD2
clone size: -
V gene: TRBV5-1
J gene: TRBJ2-1

CDR3 protein: CASSPLRGSTDTQYF
CDR3 DNA: TGTGCCAGCAGCCCCCTCCGTGGAAGCACAGATACGCAGTATTTT
D gene: -
clone size: few
V gene: TRBV7-9
J gene: TRBJ2-3

CDR3 protein: CASSFLAGVRAFF
CDR3 DNA: TGTGCCAGCAGCTTTCTAGCGGGGGTGCGGGCTTTCTTT
D gene: -
clone size: few
V gene: TRBV5-6
J gene: TRBJ1-1

CDR3 protein: CSARTGAQNTEAFF
CDR3 DNA: TGCAGTGCTAGAACAGGGGCACAAAACACTGAAGCTTTCTTT
D gene: TRBD1
clone size: few
V gene: TRBV20-1
J gene: TRBJ1-1

CDR3 protein: CSARDGTGRYGYTF
CDR3 DNA: TGCAGTGCTAGAGATGGGACAGGGAGATATGGCTACACCTTC
D gene: TRBD1
clone size: -
V gene: TRBV20-1
J gene: TRBJ1-2

CDR3 protein: CASSPTETTDTQYF
CDR3 DNA: TGTGCCAGCAGTCCGACAGAGACCACAGATACGCAGTATTTT
D gene: -
clone size: -
V gene: TRBV25-1
J gene: TRBJ2-3

CDR3 protein: CSASSMGAGEETQYF
CDR3 DNA: TGCAGTGCTAGTTCCATGGGAGCGGGGGAAGAGACCCAGTACTTC
D gene: TRBD2
clone size: -
V gene: TRBV20-1
J gene: TRBJ2-5

CDR3 protein: CASSSFGSSYNEQFF
CDR3 DNA: TGTGCCAGCAGCTCGTTCGGGTCCTCCTACAATGAGCAGTTCTTC
D gene: -
clone size: -
V gene: TRBV7-6
J gene: TRBJ2-1

CDR3 protein: CASSRPLDRITDTQYF
CDR3 DNA: TGCGCCAGCAGTCGGCCTTTGGACAGGATCACAGATACGCAGTATTTT
D gene: TRBD1
clone size: few
V gene: TRBV23-1
J gene: TRBJ2-3

CDR3 protein: CASSLAGATETQYF
CDR3 DNA: TGTGCCAGCAGCTTGGCAGGGGCGACGGAGACCCAGTACTTC
D gene: -
clone size: many
V gene: TRBV5-4
J gene: TRBJ2-5

CDR3 protein: CASSQDTASGANVLTF
CDR3 DNA: TGCGCCAGCAGCCAAGATACCGCCTCTGGGGCCAACGTCCTGACTTTC
D gene: -
clone size: few
V gene: TRBV4-3
J gene: TRBJ2-6

CDR3 protein: CASSFGLAETQYF
CDR3 DNA: TGTGCCAGTAGTTTTGGACTAGCCGAAACCCAGTATTTT
D gene: TRBD2
clone size: many
V gene: TRBV19
J gene: TRBJ2-3

CDR3 protein: CASSLLPHGGNEQFF
CDR3 DNA: TGTGCCAGCAGCTTACTTCCGCACGGAGGTAATGAGCAGTTCTTC
D gene: -
clone size: many
V gene: TRBV7-6
J gene: TRBJ2-1

CDR3 protein: CSARPAGGSDYGYTF
CDR3 DNA: TGCAGTGCTAGACCTGCAGGGGGTTCAGACTATGGCTACACCTTC
D gene: TRBD1
clone size: few
V gene: TRBV20-1
J gene: TRBJ1-2

CDR3 protein: CASSETGAPEKLFF
CDR3 DNA: TGTGCCAGCAGTGAGACAGGGGCCCCCGAAAAACTGTTTTTT
D gene: TRBD1
clone size: -
V gene: TRBV6-1
J gene: TRBJ1-4

CDR3 protein: CASSQTGAWPQHF
CDR3 DNA: TGTGCCAGCAGTCAAACAGGGGCTTGGCCCCAGCATTTT
D gene: TRBD1
clone size: many
V gene: TRBV6-2/TRBV6-3
J gene: TRBJ1-5

CDR3 protein: CASSYPGHNEQFF
CDR3 DNA: TGTGCCAGCAGTTACCCAGGGCACAATGAGCAGTTCTTC
D gene: -
clone size: many
V gene: TRBV6-5
J gene: TRBJ2-1

CDR3 protein: CASSWGQRAYEQYF
CDR3 DNA: TGTGCCAGCAGTTGGGGACAGAGAGCCTACGAGCAGTACTTC
D gene: TRBD1
clone size: few
V gene: TRBV7-9
J gene: TRBJ2-7

CDR3 protein: CASSSLYGTKGGYTF
CDR3 DNA: TGTGCCAGCAGCTCCCTCTATGGGACTAAAGGCGGCTACACCTTC
D gene: -
clone size: few
V gene: TRBV7-8
J gene: TRBJ1-2

CDR3 protein: CASSQVGRPSGTQYF
CDR3 DNA: TGCGCCAGCAGCCAAGTTGGCCGGCCGTCGGGTACGCAGTATTTT
D gene: -
clone size: -
V gene: TRBV4-1
J gene: TRBJ2-3

CDR3 protein: CASSPGTGRRDEQYF
CDR3 DNA: TGTGCCAGCTCACCGGGTACAGGGAGAAGAGACGAGCAGTACTTC
D gene: -
clone size: -
V gene: TRBV18
J gene: TRBJ2-7

CDR3 protein: CASSYSDFLNEKLFF
CDR3 DNA: TGTGCCAGCAGTTACTCGGATTTCCTTAATGAAAAACTGTTTTTT
D gene: -
clone size: few
V gene: TRBV6-2/TRBV6-3
J gene: TRBJ1-4

CDR3 protein: CASSLAETGELFF
CDR3 DNA: TGTGCCAGCAGCTTAGCGGAAACCGGGGAGCTGTTTTTT
D gene: -
clone size: many
V gene: TRBV7-9
J gene: TRBJ2-2

CDR3 protein: CSVGYTDTQYF
CDR3 DNA: TGCAGCGTTGGATACACAGATACGCAGTATTTT
D gene: -
clone size: few
V gene: TRBV29-1
J gene: TRBJ2-3

CDR3 protein: CAISESTGAKNIQYF
CDR3 DNA: TGTGCCATCAGTGAGTCGACGGGAGCCAAAAACATTCAGTACTTC
D gene: -
clone size: -
V gene: TRBV10-3
J gene: TRBJ2-4

CDR3 protein: CASSQDAGAISGYTF
CDR3 DNA: TGCGCCAGCAGCCAAGATGCAGGGGCAATATCGGGCTACACCTTC
D gene: -
clone size: few
V gene: TRBV4-3
J gene: TRBJ1-2

CDR3 protein: CASRSGASTDTQYF
CDR3 DNA: TGCGCCAGCAGGTCAGGGGCCAGCACAGATACGCAGTATTTT
D gene: -
clone size: -
V gene: TRBV5-1
J gene: TRBJ2-3

CDR3 protein: CASSLEGAWGYTF
CDR3 DNA: TGTGCCAGCAGCTTAGAGGGGGCTTGGGGCTACACCTTC
D gene: TRBD1
clone size: -
V gene: TRBV7-9
J gene: TRBJ1-2

CDR3 protein: CASSSGGAGDNEQFF
CDR3 DNA: TGTGCCAGTAGTAGCGGGGGGGCCGGAGACAATGAGCAGTTCTTC
D gene: TRBD2
clone size: few
V gene: TRBV5-4
J gene: TRBJ2-1

CDR3 protein: CASSPLGTGDGTEAFF
CDR3 DNA: TGTGCCAGCAGCCCCTTGGGGACAGGGGACGGGACTGAAGCTTTCTTT
D gene: TRBD1
clone size: -
V gene: TRBV11-2
J gene: TRBJ1-1

CDR3 protein: CASRRGPNTGELFF
CDR3 DNA: TGTGCCAGCAGGCGAGGCCCGAACACCGGGGAGCTGTTTTTT
D gene: -
clone size: -
V gene: TRBV9
J gene: TRBJ2-2

CDR3 protein: CASGLTGRNQPQHF
CDR3 DNA: TGTGCCAGCGGACTGACAGGGCGCAATCAGCCCCAGCATTTT
D gene: TRBD1
clone size: -
V gene: TRBV12-3/TRBV12-4
J gene: TRBJ1-5

CDR3 protein: CASSLGLVGGFNEKLFF
CDR3 DNA: TGTGCCAGCAGCTTAGGCCTAGTGGGAGGCTTTAATGAAAAACTGTTTTTT
D gene: -
clone size: few
V gene: TRBV7-2
J gene: TRBJ1-4

CDR3 protein: CASSLAEEGYTF
CDR3 DNA: TGCGCCAGCAGCTTGGCAGAGGAGGGCTACACCTTC
D gene: -
clone size: once
V gene: TRBV5-1
J gene: TRBJ1-2

CDR3 protein: CASSLAQSAGLTGELFF
CDR3 DNA: TGTGCCAGCAGCTTGGCCCAGTCGGCAGGCCTCACCGGGGAGCTGTTTTTT
D gene: -
clone size: few
V gene: TRBV5-4
J gene: TRBJ2-2

CDR3 protein: CASSQEAREETQYF
CDR3 DNA: TGCGCCAGCAGCCAAGAGGCCCGGGAAGAGACCCAGTACTTC
D gene: -
clone size: few
V gene: TRBV4-1
J gene: TRBJ2-5

CDR3 protein: CASTHHVAGGKDTQYF
CDR3 DNA: TGTGCCAGCACCCATCACGTAGCGGGGGGAAAGGATACGCAGTATTTT
D gene: TRBD2
clone size: -
V gene: TRBV6-4
J gene: TRBJ2-3

CDR3 protein: CASSVGTGFGTTNEKLFF
CDR3 DNA: TGTGCCAGCAGTGTCGGGACAGGGTTTGGTACAACTAATGAAAAACTGTTTTTT
D gene: TRBD1
clone size: few
V gene: TRBV12-3/TRBV12-4
J gene: TRBJ1-4

CDR3 protein: CASSRWTSGTDTQYF
CDR3 DNA: TGTGCCAGCAGCCGATGGACTAGCGGCACAGATACGCAGTATTTT
D gene: TRBD2
clone size: few
V gene: TRBV11-2
J gene: TRBJ2-3

CDR3 protein: CASSQSGGFYGTQYF
CDR3 DNA: TGCGCCAGCAGCCAGTCAGGCGGGTTCTACGGTACGCAGTATTTT
D gene: -
clone size: many
V gene: TRBV4-3
J gene: TRBJ2-3

CDR3 protein: CASRLQSTDYGYTF
CDR3 DNA: TGTGCCAGCAGACTACAATCGACAGACTATGGCTACACCTTC
D gene: -
clone size: few
V gene: TRBV6-5
J gene: TRBJ1-2

CDR3 protein: CASSLTGGITEKLFF
CDR3 DNA: TGTGCCAGCAGCTTGACAGGGGGCATAACTGAAAAACTGTTTTTT
D gene: TRBD1
clone size: -
V gene: TRBV5-6
J gene: TRBJ1-4

CDR3 protein: CSARDVASGTQYF
CDR3 DNA: TGCAGTGCTAGAGATGTGGCTAGCGGGACCCAGTACTTC
D gene: TRBD2
clone size: -
V gene: TRBV20-1
J gene: TRBJ2-5

CDR3 protein: CASNRRPRGRWSNQPQHF
CDR3 DNA: TGTGCCAGTAATAGGAGGCCCAGGGGCCGCTGGAGCAATCAGCCCCAGCATTTT
D gene: -
clone size: -
V gene: TRBV19
J gene: TRBJ1-5

CDR3 protein: CASSQGSQAGGAFF
CDR3 DNA: TGTGCCAGCAGCCAAGGGAGCCAAGCAGGGGGAGCTTTCTTT
D gene: TRBD1
clone size: many
V gene: TRBV3-1
J gene: TRBJ1-1

CDR3 protein: CASSEQGSGANVLTF
CDR3 DNA: TGTGCCAGCAGTGAACAGGGGTCTGGGGCCAACGTCCTGACTTTC
D gene: -
clone size: -
V gene: TRBV2
J gene: TRBJ2-6

CDR3 protein: CASRDPANTGELFF
CDR3 DNA: TGTGCCAGCCGGGACCCTGCGAACACCGGGGAGCTGTTTTTT
D gene: -
clone size: -
V gene: TRBV6-2/TRBV6-3
J gene: TRBJ2-2

CDR3 protein: CASLADSGRRNYNEQFF
CDR3 DNA: TGTGCCAGCCTTGCAGATTCGGGAAGGAGGAACTACAATGAGCAGTTCTTC
D gene: -
clone size: -
V gene: TRBV28
J gene: TRBJ2-1

CDR3 protein: CASSQQGGGKNIQYF
CDR3 DNA: TGTGCCAGCAGCCAGCAGGGTGGAGGCAAAAACATTCAGTACTTC
D gene: -
clone size: many
V gene: TRBV7-7
J gene: TRBJ2-4

CDR3 protein: CASRRLQGSHTEAFF
CDR3 DNA: TGTGCCAGCAGGCGACTCCAGGGAAGTCACACTGAAGCTTTCTTT
D gene: -
clone size: -
V gene: TRBV6-2/TRBV6-3
J gene: TRBJ1-1

CDR3 protein: CASSQVPFSSYEQYF
CDR3 DNA: TGCGCCAGCAGCCAAGTCCCCTTCAGCTCCTACGAGCAGTACTTC
D gene: -
clone size: many
V gene: TRBV4-1
J gene: TRBJ2-7

CDR3 protein: CASSSTGGLTDTQYF
CDR3 DNA: TGTGCCAGCAGTTCAACAGGGGGGCTCACAGATACGCAGTATTTT
D gene: TRBD1
clone size: many
V gene: TRBV27
J gene: TRBJ2-3

CDR3 protein: CALISGQGEGNQPQHF
CDR3 DNA: TGCGCCCTCATTTCAGGACAGGGCGAAGGCAATCAGCCCCAGCATTTT
D gene: TRBD1
clone size: many
V gene: TRBV23-1
J gene: TRBJ1-5

CDR3 protein: CASSPLGDTGALSGYTF
CDR3 DNA: TGCGCCAGCAGCCCCTTGGGGGATACCGGGGCATTAAGCGGCTACACCTTC
D gene: -
clone size: -
V gene: TRBV4-1
J gene: TRBJ1-2

CDR3 protein: CASSRYGGPEKLFF
CDR3 DNA: TGTGCCAGCAGCAGATACGGGGGCCCGGAAAAACTGTTTTTT
D gene: -
clone size: -
V gene: TRBV7-2
J gene: TRBJ1-4

CDR3 protein: CASSEVGGPETQYF
CDR3 DNA: TGTGCCAGCAGTGAAGTAGGAGGGCCGGAGACCCAGTACTTC
D gene: -
clone size: -
V gene: TRBV6-1
J gene: TRBJ2-5